The sample holds one count of the clone carrying this TCR beta chain. CDR3 length equals 12 residues. V gave up 8 bases and J gave up 5 bases; unmatched junction bases: 3. Germline loops: CDR1 LNHDA, CDR2 SQIVND (reference sequence). Only in-frame clones appear in the TCRdb table, and some are missing; sequencing was by immunoSEQ multiplex PCR. The table shows nearly 750,000 clones, with over 55% occurring only once. The data belong to a study of shared clonotypes between healthy human individuals. About the study: In total, the donors were a couple of women and a few men aged 18 to 49.

This TCR derives from a woman aged 25 to 45 in good health. The chain couples TRBV19 to TRBJ2-7, with 10 nucleotides matching TRBD1. The specimen was memory CD4+ T cells sorted from blood. Regarding subset: CD45RA-negative fraction. CDR3 sequence (DNA): TGTGCCAGTCGGGACAGGGGAAACGAGCAGTACTTC. Translating gives CASRDRGNEQYF.